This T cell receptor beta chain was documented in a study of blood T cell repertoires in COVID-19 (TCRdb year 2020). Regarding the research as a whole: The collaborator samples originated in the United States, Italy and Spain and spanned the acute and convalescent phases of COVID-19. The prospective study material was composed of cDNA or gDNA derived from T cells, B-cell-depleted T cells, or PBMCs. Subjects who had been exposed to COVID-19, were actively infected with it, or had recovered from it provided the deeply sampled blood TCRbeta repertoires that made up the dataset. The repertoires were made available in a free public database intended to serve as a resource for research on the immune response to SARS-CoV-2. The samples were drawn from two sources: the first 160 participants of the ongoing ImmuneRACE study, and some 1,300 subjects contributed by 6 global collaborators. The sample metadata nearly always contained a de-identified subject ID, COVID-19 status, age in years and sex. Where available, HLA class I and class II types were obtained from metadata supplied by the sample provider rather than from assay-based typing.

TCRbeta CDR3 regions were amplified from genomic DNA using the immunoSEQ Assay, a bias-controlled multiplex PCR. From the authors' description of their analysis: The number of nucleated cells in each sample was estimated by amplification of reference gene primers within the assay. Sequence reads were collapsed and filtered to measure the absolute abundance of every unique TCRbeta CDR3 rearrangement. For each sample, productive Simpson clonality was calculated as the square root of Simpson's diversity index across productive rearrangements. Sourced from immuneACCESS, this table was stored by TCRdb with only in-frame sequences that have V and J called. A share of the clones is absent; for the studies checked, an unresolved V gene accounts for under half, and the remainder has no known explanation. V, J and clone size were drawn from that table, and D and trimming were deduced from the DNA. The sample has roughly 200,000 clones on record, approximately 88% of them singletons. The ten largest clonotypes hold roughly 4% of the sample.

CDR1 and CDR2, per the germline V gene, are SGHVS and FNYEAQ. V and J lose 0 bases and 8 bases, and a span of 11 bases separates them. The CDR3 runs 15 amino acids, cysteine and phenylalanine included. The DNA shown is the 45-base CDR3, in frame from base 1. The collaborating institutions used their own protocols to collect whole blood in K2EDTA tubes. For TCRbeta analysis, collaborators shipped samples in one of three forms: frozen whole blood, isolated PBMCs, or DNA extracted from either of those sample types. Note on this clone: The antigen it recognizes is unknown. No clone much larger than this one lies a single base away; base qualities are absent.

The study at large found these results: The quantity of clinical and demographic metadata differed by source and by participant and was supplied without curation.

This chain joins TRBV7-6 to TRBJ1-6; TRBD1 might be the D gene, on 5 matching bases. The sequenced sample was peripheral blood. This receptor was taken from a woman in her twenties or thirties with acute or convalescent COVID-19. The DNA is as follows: TGTGCCAGCAGCTTAGCCACTATCAGGGATTCACCCCTCCACTTT. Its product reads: CASSLATIRDSPLHF.